The next 28 T cell receptor beta chains were all read from a single sample in a study of post-analysis software for immune sequencing data. Findings and limits, study-wide: Five or six TRBV segments were more frequent in patients than controls; TRBV5-6, TRBV5-1 and TRBV20-1 belonged to this group.

These TCRs' antigens remain unknown. Presence of unique molecular identifiers characterized the TCR beta cDNA libraries. MiXCR, run by TCRdb on the PCR reads, gives a single entry per CDR3 protein. This table has hundreds of thousands of distinct CDR3 sequences, 30% appearing once. The sample comprised blood. All receptors derive from a girl aged 5-17 years with multiple sclerosis.

This clonotype has only a few counts. This chain connects TRBV20-1 to TRBJ2-3; 9 bases map to TRBD2. The CDR3 has 14 amino acids. Germline V gene lookup returns CDR1 DFQATT and CDR2 SNEGSKA (reference sequence). The trim removed 5 bases at V and 4 bases at J, leaving 7 bases unmatched. CDR3 loop: CSAGSGSEADTQYF. The CDR3, as DNA: TGCAGTGCTGGTAGCGGGAGCGAGGCAGATACGCAGTATTTT.

This rearrangement joins TRBV15 to TRBJ2-6, with D maybe TRBD2 (6 bases). The germline V gene encodes CDR1 LNHNV and CDR2 YYDKDF (reference sequence). The germline V and J ends were trimmed by 0 bases and 0 bases, with 9 bases remaining between them. This CDR3 region has 17 residues. CDR3 nucleotide sequence: TGTGCCACCAGCAGAGAGCGGGGAAGCTCTGGGGCCAACGTCCTGACTTTC. This codes for CATSRERGSSGANVLTF.

The sample holds a few counts of this clonotype. This chain joins TRBV5-1 and TRBJ2-5; the match to TRBD2 covers 7 bases. The CDR3 is made up of 17 amino acids. The ends lost 0 bases at V and 4 bases at J; junction bases unmatched: 12. Germline values: CDR1 SGHRS, CDR2 YFSETQ. The CDR3 region is CASSLGTSAGVGETQYF. CDR3 nucleotides: TGCGCCAGCAGCTTGGGAACTTCTGCGGGGGTGGGAGAGACCCAGTACTTC.

The chain joins TRBV29-1 to TRBJ2-3, with D uncertain. Trimming took off 4 bases at V and 2 bases at J, with 10 bases between the two ends. Per germline, CDR1 SQVTM and CDR2 ANQGSEA. The CDR3 length is 13 residues. CDR3: CSVAGVVTDTQYF. In nucleotides, the CDR3 is TGCAGCGTTGCTGGGGTAGTCACAGATACGCAGTATTTT.

Regarding this clonotype: This may be a read error, as it is one base from a much larger clone. The chain combines TRBV10-3 with TRBJ2-1, with D uncertain. CDR1 and CDR2 (germline): ENHRY, SYGVKD. V was clipped by 7 bases and J by 6 bases, with 13 bases between them. The CDR3 spans 13 residues. The CDR3 loop is CAIMGYDANEQFF. In DNA, the CDR3 is TGTGCCATCATGGGGTATGACGCCAATGAGCAGTTCTTC.

This chain's CDR3 is CASSVAPRDSYEQYF. CDR3 in DNA: TGTGCCAGCAGCGTAGCTCCCCGGGACTCCTACGAGCAGTACTTC. V is TRBV9 and J is TRBJ2-7, with D maybe TRBD2 (5 bases). Trimming cost V 0 bases and J 0 bases, with 10 bases left between them. This CDR3 has 15 amino acids. The germline CDR1 and CDR2 sequences are SGDLS and YYNGEE. The full variable domain, completed using reference TRBV9 and TRBJ2-7, is DSGVTQTPKHLITATGQRVTLRCSPRSGDLSVYWYQQSLDQGLQFLIQYYNGEERAKGNILERFSAQQFPDLHSELNLSSLELGDSALYFCASSVAPRDSYEQYFGPGTRLTVT.

The gene calls are TRBV29-1 and TRBJ2-1; TRBD1 agrees at 8 bases. V gave up 8 bases and J gave up 2 bases; unmatched junction bases: 8. The CDR3 has 14 amino acids. CDR1 is SQVTM, CDR2 ANQGSEA, per germline. Here the CDR3 reads CSTRQGHPYNEQFF. CDR3 in DNA: TGCAGCACTCGACAGGGGCACCCCTACAATGAGCAGTTCTTC.

The chain links TRBV4-1 to TRBJ1-1; D possibly corresponds to TRBD1 (6 bases). The CDR3 consists of 15 residues. Germline V gene sequence: CDR1 MGHRA, CDR2 YSYEKL. The V gene lost 0 bases and the J gene lost 7 bases, with 15 bases spanning the gap. CDR3 sequence (DNA): TGCGCCAGCAGCCAAGATCTTGGGGGCTTGGATGAAGCTTTCTTT. Translation: CASSQDLGGLDEAFF.

The chain uses TRBV10-3 and TRBJ1-2; D remains unclear. The length of the CDR3 is 15 residues. Germline CDR1 reads ENHRY; CDR2 reads SYGVKD. Trimming left V 2 bases short and J 3 bases short, with 13 bases between. Here the CDR3 DNA reads TGTGCCATCAGTGAGGAGGATCCAATTTACTATGGCTACACCTTC. Translated, it gives CAISEEDPIYYGYTF.

The genes are TRBV20-1 and TRBJ2-1; D uncertain. The germline V and J ends were trimmed by 5 bases and 8 bases, with 10 bases remaining between them. Germline assignment: CDR1 DFQATT and CDR2 SNEGSKA (reference sequence). CDR3 length: 11 amino acids. In DNA form, the CDR3 reads TGCAGTGCTCTCAGGCAGTATGAGCAGTTCTTC. Translated, it gives CSALRQYEQFF.

A remark on this clonotype: This may arise from a read error, as a much more abundant clone is one base away. This chain joins TRBV29-1 and TRBJ2-1; D perhaps matches TRBD1 (5 bases). The end of the DNA fits TRBJ2-7 better, so the J call may be wrong. The CDR3 covers 15 residues. Per the germline V gene, CDR1 is SQVTM and CDR2 is ANQGSEA. The CDR3 DNA sequence: TGCAGCGCCAAGGACACCCAGCTACCATACAATGAGCAGTACTTC. Residues: CSAKDTQLPYNEQYF.

This chain connects TRBV24-1 to TRBJ2-1; TRBD2 agrees at 7 bases. The V segment lost 5 bases and the J segment 4 bases; nucleotides outside the gene matches: 10. CDR3 length: 16 residues. The germline V gene encodes CDR1 KGHDR and CDR2 SFDVKD. In nucleotides, the CDR3 is TGTGCCACCAGTGCCGAAGCGGGGATGGGTTACAATGAGCAGTTCTTC. Amino acids: CATSAEAGMGYNEQFF.

This clonotype was picked up a small number of times. V gene TRBV27 combines with J gene TRBJ2-1, with 11 bases aligning to TRBD1. The CDR3 is 17 amino acids. Germline CDR1 reads MNHEY; CDR2 reads SMNVEV (reference sequence). With V trimmed by 5 bases and J by 7 bases, 13 bases remained unmatched. CDR3 nucleotides: TGTGCCAGCAGTCGATGGTCCGGGACAGGGGGGCAAAATGAGCAGTTCTTC. The encoded protein is CASSRWSGTGGQNEQFF.

This clonotype has only a few counts. This rearrangement joins TRBV3-1 to TRBJ2-1; D gene unclear. The CDR3 sequence is 12 residues long. The germline V and J ends were trimmed by 0 bases and 11 bases, with 8 bases remaining between them. Per germline, CDR1 LGHDT and CDR2 YNNKEL (reference sequence). CDR3 loop: CASSQDSRQQFF. In DNA, the CDR3 is TGTGCCAGCAGCCAAGATAGCCGACAGCAGTTCTTC.

This clonotype showed up just a few times. V usage is TRBV10-1 and J usage is TRBJ2-7; 13 positions agree with TRBD2. Germline V CDR1 and CDR2: WNHNN, SYGVQD (reference sequence). Unmatched junction bases numbered 14, after V lost 7 bases and J lost 5 bases. The CDR3 consists of 17 residues. The CDR3 spells CASTLRTSGSRVDEQYF. Here the CDR3 DNA reads TGCGCCAGCACCCTAAGGACTAGCGGGAGTCGAGTCGACGAGCAGTACTTC.

The chain combines TRBV2 with TRBJ2-2, with a weak D call TRBD2 (6 bases). Germline loops: CDR1 SNHLY, CDR2 FYNNEI. The CDR3 runs 15 residues. Trimming shortened V by 2 bases and J by 1 base, and 8 bases separated the two germline ends. The CDR3 is CASSERRGNTGELFF. CDR3 sequence (DNA): TGTGCCAGCAGTGAACGGAGGGGGAACACCGGGGAGCTGTTTTTT.

Remarks on this clonotype: This may arise from a read error, as a much more abundant clone is one base away. V usage is TRBV12-3 or TRBV12-4 and J usage is TRBJ2-5; TRBD2 agrees at 8 bases. The closer fit of TRBJ2-7 to the DNA end suggests the J call may be wrong. This CDR3 contains 13 residues. The CDR3: CVSRPSAGGEQYF. For the CDR3, the DNA is TGTGTCAGCAGGCCCTCGGCGGGAGGCGAGCAGTACTTC.

The chain links TRBV20-1 to TRBJ2-5; perhaps TRBD1 as D (5 bases). Germline CDR1 is DFQATT and CDR2 is SNEGSKA (reference sequence). The length of the CDR3 is 16 residues. Trimming took off 3 bases at V and 0 bases at J, with 17 bases between the two ends. CDR3 region: CSASGAPTHDQETQYF. CDR3 DNA sequence: TGCAGTGCTAGTGGGGCACCGACACACGACCAAGAGACCCAGTACTTC.

There are a few counts of this clonotype. This CDR3 is CASSRRLAGGQILVNEQFF. The CDR3 region has the DNA TGCGCCAGCAGCCGGCGACTAGCGGGGGGCCAGATACTTGTCAATGAGCAGTTCTTC. The genes are TRBV4-1 and TRBJ2-1, with 13 bases lining up with TRBD2. The V segment lost 4 bases and the J segment 6 bases; nucleotides outside the gene matches: 15. The CDR3 has 19 amino acids. From germline, CDR1 is MGHRA and CDR2 YSYEKL.

This clonotype came up once. V is TRBV7-9 and J is TRBJ2-1, with D possibly being TRBD2 (5 bases). Trimming removed 8 bases at V and 7 bases at J, with 9 bases between. The CDR3 is made up of 11 amino acids. CDR1 is SEHNR and CDR2 is FQNEAQ in the germline V gene (reference sequence). CDR3 sequence (DNA): TGTGCCAGCGGCTCGGGGAATGAGCAGTTCTTC. This gives the protein CASGSGNEQFF. The variable domain in full, with the rest retrieved from reference TRBV7-9 and TRBJ2-1, is DTGVSQNPRHKITKRGQNVTFRCDPISEHNRLYWYRQTLGQGPEFLTYFQNEAQLEKSRLLSDRFSAERPKGSFSTLEIQRTEQGDSAMYLCASGSGNEQFFGPGTRLTVL.

This clonotype was found a few times. The chain employs TRBV20-1 and TRBJ2-1; 9 bases map to TRBD2. Germline trimming cut 6 bases from V and 2 bases from J; bases unmatched to any gene: 5. The CDR3 sequence is 14 residues long. Per germline, CDR1 DFQATT and CDR2 SNEGSKA (reference sequence). The CDR3 nucleotides are TGCAGTGCGTTAGCGGGGGACCCCTACAATGAGCAGTTCTTC. Protein sequence: CSALAGDPYNEQFF.

This clonotype was counted between two and nine times. The chain is built from TRBV5-5 and TRBJ2-5; 8 bases map to TRBD2. J was trimmed by 0 bases and V by 3 bases; bases with no gene match: 7. There are 16 residues in the CDR3. Germline CDR1 SGHKS, CDR2 YYEKEE (reference sequence). Written as DNA, the CDR3 is TGTGCCAGCAGCTCCGGACTAGCAATCGACCAAGAGACCCAGTACTTC. Translating it yields CASSSGLAIDQETQYF.

This clonotype was found many times. The chain combines TRBV5-1 with TRBJ2-1, with 9 bases lining up with TRBD1. Losses at the gene ends were 3 bases for V and 5 bases for J; bases not matched to a gene: 6. Germline V gives CDR1 SGHRS, CDR2 YFSETQ. The CDR3 is 15 amino acids. This chain's CDR3 is CASSSRQGVDNEQFF. The DNA of the CDR3 is TGCGCCAGCAGCTCGCGACAGGGGGTCGACAATGAGCAGTTCTTC.

The CDR3 bases are TGTGCCACCGAGAAAATCAGGACTACCTCCTACGAGCAGTACTTC. This codes for CATEKIRTTSYEQYF. This chain joins TRBV24-1 and TRBJ2-7; a possible D gene is TRBD2 (6 bases). CDR1 and CDR2 (germline): KGHDR, SFDVKD. V shed 9 bases and J shed 0 bases, with 17 bases lying between them. The CDR3 is 15 amino acids.

The V gene is TRBV20-1, the J gene TRBJ1-2; 8 bases align to TRBD1. The CDR3 is 15 amino acids. The V gene end was trimmed by 6 bases and the J gene end by 2 bases; junction bases not matched to a gene: 11. Germline V lookup: CDR1 DFQATT, CDR2 SNEGSKA (reference sequence). The CDR3 loop is CSAVPGQAVNYGYTF. The CDR3 DNA reads TGCAGTGCCGTCCCGGGACAGGCGGTAAACTATGGCTACACCTTC.

The table lists this clonotype with a few counts. The genes are TRBV15 and TRBJ2-3; 7 bases align to TRBD2. The ends lost 2 bases at V and 0 bases at J; junction bases unmatched: 8. In germline, CDR1 is LNHNV, CDR2 YYDKDF (reference sequence). The length of the CDR3 is 17 residues. The CDR3 loop reads CATSRRLSGSSTDTQYF. The CDR3, as DNA: TGTGCCACCAGCAGACGCCTTAGCGGGTCGAGCACAGATACGCAGTATTTT.

Ten or more counts support this clonotype. The CDR3 sequence: CASKRGPYNEQFF. CDR3 DNA sequence: TGTGCCAGCAAGAGGGGTCCCTACAATGAGCAGTTCTTC. The chain employs TRBV2 and TRBJ2-1; D assignment may be TRBD1 or TRBD2 (5 bases each). V was shortened by 7 bases and J by 2 bases, with 9 bases between the two germline ends. Looked up from germline, CDR1 is SNHLY and CDR2 is FYNNEI. The CDR3 contains 13 residues.

The V and J genes are TRBV7-9 and TRBJ2-3; no reliable D call. Germline lookup yields CDR1 SEHNR and CDR2 FQNEAQ (reference sequence). V lost 5 bases and J 0 bases, leaving 15 bases between the germline ends. The CDR3 is made up of 16 amino acids. CDR3 nucleotide sequence: TGTGCCAGCAGCCAGCTTCCGGGCCGCAGCACAGATACGCAGTATTTT. Amino acids: CASSQLPGRSTDTQYF.